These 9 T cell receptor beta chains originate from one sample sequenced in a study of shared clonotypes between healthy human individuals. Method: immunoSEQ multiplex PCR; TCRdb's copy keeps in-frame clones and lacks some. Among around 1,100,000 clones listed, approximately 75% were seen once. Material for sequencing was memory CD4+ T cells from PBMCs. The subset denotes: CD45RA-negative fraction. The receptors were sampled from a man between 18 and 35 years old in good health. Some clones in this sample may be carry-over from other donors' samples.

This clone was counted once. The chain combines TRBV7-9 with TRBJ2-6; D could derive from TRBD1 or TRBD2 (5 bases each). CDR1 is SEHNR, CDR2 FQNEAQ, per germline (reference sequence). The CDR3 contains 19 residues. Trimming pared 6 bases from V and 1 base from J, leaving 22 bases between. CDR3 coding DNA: TGTGCCAGCAGTCCATCGCCGGGGCCAGTAATATCTGGGGCCAACGTCCTGACTTTC. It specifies CASSPSPGPVISGANVLTF.

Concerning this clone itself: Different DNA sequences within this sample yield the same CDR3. CDR3 DNA: TGTGCCAGCAGTCGGGACAGCTATGGCTACACCTTC. Encoded protein: CASSRDSYGYTF. The V call is TRBV7-8, the J call TRBJ1-2; TRBD1 matches 7 bases. Germline values: CDR1 SGHVS, CDR2 FQNEAQ. This CDR3 contains 12 residues. V lost 6 bases, J lost 4 bases, and 2 bases stayed unmatched.

CDR3 protein: CSVESGATDRAFF. The CDR3, as DNA: TGCAGCGTTGAATCGGGGGCTACCGACCGGGCTTTCTTT. The rearrangement uses TRBV29-1 and TRBJ1-1, with a weak D call TRBD1 (6 bases). Per germline, CDR1 SQVTM and CDR2 ANQGSEA. The CDR3 is made up of 13 amino acids. Trimming stripped 2 bases from V and 11 bases from J, with 18 bases between. The full variable domain, its missing parts supplied by reference TRBV29-1 and TRBJ1-1, is SAVISQKPSRDICQRGTSLTIQCQVDSQVTMMFWYRQQPGQSLTLIATANQGSEATYESGFVIDKFPISRPNLTFSTLTVSNMSPEDSSIYLCSVESGATDRAFFGQGTRLTVV.

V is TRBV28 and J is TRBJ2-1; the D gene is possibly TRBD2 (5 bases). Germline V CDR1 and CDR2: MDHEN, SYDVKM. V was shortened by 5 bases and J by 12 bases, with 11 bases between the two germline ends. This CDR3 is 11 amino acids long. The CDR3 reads CASSPYRGQFF. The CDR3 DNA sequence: TGTGCCAGCAGTCCCTATCGGGGGCAGTTCTTC. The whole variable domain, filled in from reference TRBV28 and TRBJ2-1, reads DVKVTQSSRYLVKRTGEKVFLECVQDMDHENMFWYRQDPGLGLRLIYFSYDVKMKEKGDIPEGYSVSREKKERFSLILESASTNQTSMYLCASSPYRGQFFGPGTRLTVL.

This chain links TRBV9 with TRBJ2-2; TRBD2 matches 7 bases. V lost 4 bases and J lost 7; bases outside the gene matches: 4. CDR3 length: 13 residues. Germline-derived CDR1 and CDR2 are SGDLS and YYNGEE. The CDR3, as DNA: TGTGCCAGCAGCTCCCGGGGGGACGGGGAGCTGTTTTTT. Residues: CASSSRGDGELFF.

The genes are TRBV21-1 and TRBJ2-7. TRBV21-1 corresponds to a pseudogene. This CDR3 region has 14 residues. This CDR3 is CASSKGPAPYEQYF. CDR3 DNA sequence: TGTGCCAGCAGCAAAGGACCAGCACCCTACGAGCAGTACTTC.

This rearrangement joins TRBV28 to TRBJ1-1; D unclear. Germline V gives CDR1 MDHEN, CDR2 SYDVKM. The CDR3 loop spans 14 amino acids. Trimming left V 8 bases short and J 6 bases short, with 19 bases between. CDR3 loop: CASGATAVFAEAFF. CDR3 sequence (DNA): TGTGCCAGCGGCGCTACGGCCGTTTTCGCTGAAGCTTTCTTT. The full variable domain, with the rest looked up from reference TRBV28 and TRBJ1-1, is DVKVTQSSRYLVKRTGEKVFLECVQDMDHENMFWYRQDPGLGLRLIYFSYDVKMKEKGDIPEGYSVSREKKERFSLILESASTNQTSMYLCASGATAVFAEAFFGQGTRLTVV.

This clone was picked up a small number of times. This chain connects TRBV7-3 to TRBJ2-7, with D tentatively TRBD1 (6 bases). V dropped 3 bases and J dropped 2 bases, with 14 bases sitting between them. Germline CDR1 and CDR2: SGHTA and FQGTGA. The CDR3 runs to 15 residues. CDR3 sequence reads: CASSLGQGLAYEQYF. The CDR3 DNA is TGTGCCAGCAGCTTGGGACAAGGTCTAGCCTACGAGCAGTACTTC.

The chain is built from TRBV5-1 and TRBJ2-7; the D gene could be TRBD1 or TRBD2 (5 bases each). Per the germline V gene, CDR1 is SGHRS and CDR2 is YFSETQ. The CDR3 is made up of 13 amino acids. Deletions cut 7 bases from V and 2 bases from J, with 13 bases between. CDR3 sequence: CASGNLGAYEQYF. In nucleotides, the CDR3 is TGCGCCAGCGGTAATCTGGGGGCCTACGAGCAGTACTTC.